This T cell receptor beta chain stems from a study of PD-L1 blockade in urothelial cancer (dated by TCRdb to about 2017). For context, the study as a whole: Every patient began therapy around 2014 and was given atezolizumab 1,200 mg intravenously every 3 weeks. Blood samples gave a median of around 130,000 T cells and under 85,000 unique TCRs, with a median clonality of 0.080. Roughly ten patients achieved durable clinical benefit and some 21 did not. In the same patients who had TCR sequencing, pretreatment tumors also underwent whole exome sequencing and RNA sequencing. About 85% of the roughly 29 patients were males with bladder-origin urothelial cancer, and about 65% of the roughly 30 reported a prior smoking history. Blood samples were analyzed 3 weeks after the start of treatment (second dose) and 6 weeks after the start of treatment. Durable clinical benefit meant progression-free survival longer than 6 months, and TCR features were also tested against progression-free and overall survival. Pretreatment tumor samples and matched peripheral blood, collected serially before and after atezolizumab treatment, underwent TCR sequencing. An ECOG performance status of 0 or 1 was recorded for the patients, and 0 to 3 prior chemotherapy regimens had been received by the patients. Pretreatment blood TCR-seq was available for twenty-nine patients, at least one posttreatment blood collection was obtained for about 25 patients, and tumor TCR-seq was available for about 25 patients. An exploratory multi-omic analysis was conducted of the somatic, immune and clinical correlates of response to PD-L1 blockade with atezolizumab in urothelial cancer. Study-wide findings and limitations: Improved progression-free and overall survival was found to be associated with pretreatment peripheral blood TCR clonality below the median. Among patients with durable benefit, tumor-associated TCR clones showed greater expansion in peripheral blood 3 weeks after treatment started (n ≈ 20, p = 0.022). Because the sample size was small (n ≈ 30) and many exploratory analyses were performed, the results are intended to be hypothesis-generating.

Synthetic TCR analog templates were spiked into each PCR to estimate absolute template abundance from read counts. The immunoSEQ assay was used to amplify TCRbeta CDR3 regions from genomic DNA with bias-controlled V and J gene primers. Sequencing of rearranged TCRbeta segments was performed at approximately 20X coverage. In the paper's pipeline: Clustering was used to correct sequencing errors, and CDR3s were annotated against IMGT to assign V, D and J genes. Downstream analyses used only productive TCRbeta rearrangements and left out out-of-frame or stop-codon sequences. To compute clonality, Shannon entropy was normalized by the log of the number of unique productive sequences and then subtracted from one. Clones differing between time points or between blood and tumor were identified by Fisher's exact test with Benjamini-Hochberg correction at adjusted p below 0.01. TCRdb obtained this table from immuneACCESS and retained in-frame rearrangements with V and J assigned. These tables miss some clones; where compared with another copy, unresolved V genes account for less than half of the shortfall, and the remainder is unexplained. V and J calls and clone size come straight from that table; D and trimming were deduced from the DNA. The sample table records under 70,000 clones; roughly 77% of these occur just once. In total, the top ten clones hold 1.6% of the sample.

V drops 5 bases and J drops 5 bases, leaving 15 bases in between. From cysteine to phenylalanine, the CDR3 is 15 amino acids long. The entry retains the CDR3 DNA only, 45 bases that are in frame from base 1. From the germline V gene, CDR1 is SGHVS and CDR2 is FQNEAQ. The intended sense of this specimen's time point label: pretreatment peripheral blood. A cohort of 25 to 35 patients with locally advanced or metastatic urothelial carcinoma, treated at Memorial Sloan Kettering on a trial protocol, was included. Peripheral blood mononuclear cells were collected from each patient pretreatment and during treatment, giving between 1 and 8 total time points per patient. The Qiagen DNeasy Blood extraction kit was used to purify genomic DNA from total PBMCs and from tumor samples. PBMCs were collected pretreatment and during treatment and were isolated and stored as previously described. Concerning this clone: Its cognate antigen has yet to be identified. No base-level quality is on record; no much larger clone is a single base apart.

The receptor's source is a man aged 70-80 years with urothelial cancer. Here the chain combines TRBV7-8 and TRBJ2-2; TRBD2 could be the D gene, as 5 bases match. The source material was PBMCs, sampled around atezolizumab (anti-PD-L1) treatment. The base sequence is TGTGCCAGCAGCCAAGGACGAGCGGCAACCGGGGAGCTGTTTTTT. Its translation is CASSQGRAATGELFF. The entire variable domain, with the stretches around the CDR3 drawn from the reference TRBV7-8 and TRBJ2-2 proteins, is GAGVSQSPRYKVAKRGQDVALRCDPISGHVSLFWYQQALGQGPEFLTYFQNEAQLDKSGLPSDRFFAERPEGSVSTLKIQRTQQEDSAVYLCASSQGRAATGELFFGEGSRLTVL.